This T cell receptor beta chain was retrieved from a study of cytomegalovirus exposure and HLA in healthy donors. It was with 60 Vbeta and 13 Jbeta primers that the PCR ran. Generated by immunoSEQ multiplex PCR, the TCRdb table keeps only in-frame clones and is missing some. The profile shows more than 100,000 clones, 15% of them singletons. V was pared by 0 bases and J by 3 bases, with 16 bases of the junction left unmatched. The CDR3 is made up of 19 amino acids. This clonotype was obtained from a woman aged 18-29 years in good health and CMV-seronegative. The sequenced material came from PBMCs. V gene TRBV23-1 combines with J gene TRBJ1-1, with 7 bases matching TRBD1. TRBV23-1 is flagged as an ORF with uncertain function. The CDR3 is CASSQSPREEGARHTEAFF. In nucleotides, the CDR3 is TGCGCCAGCAGTCAATCCCCAAGGGAGGAGGGGGCGCGGCACACTGAAGCTTTCTTT.